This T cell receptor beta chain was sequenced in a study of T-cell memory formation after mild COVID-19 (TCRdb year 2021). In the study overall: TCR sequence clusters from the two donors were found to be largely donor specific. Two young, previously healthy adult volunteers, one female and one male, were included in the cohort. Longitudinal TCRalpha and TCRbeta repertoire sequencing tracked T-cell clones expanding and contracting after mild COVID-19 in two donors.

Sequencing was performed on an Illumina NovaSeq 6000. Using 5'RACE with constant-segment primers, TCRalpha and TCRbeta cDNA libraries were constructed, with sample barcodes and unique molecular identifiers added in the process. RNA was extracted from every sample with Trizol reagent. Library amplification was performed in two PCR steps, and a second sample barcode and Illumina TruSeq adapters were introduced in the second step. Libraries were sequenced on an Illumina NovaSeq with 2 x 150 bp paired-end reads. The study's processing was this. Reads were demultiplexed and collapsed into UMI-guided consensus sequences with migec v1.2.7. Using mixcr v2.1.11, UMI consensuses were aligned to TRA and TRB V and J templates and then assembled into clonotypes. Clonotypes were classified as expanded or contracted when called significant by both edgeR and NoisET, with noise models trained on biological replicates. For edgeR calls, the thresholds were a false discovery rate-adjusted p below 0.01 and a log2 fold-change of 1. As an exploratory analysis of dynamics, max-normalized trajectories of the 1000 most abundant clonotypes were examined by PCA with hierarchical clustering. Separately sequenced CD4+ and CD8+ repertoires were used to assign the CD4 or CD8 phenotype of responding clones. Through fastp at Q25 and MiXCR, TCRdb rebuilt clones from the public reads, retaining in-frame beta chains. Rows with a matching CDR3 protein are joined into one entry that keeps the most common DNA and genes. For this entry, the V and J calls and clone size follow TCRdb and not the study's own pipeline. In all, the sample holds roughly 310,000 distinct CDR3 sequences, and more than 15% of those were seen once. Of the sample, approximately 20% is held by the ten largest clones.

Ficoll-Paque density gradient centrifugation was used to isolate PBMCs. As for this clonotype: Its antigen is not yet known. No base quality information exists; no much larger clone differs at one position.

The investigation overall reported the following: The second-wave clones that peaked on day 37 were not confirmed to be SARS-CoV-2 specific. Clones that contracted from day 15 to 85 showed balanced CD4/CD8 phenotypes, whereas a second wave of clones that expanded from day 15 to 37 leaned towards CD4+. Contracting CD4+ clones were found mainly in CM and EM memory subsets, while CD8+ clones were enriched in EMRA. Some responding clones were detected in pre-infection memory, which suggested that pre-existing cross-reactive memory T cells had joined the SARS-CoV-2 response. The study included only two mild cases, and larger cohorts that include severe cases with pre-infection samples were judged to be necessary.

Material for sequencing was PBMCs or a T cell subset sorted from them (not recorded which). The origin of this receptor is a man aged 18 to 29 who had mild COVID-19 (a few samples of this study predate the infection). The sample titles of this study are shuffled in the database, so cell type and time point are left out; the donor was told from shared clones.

The bases are TGTGCCAGCAGCTCCTCCGGGACTAGGGACTCCTACGAGCAGTACGTC. This codes for CASSSSGTRDSYEQYV. This sequence uses TRBV6-6 and TRBJ2-7; the central 8 bases match TRBD2. V trim: 6 bases; J trim: 0 bases; unmatched bases: 10. Including the terminal cysteine and valine, the CDR3 comprises 16 residues. CDR3 DNA is the only sequence kept; it has 48 bases, read in frame from the first base. The CDR1 and CDR2 encoded by the germline V gene (reference sequence) are MNHNY and SVGAGI.